This TCR beta chain was recovered during a study of T-cell reconstitution after alpha-beta-depleted transplantation in children. Germline V gene sequence: CDR1 GTSNPN, CDR2 SVGIG (reference sequence). V lost 0 bases and J lost 9, with 15 bases in between. The CDR3 has 14 amino acids. Unique molecular identifiers were used to barcode this TCRbeta library. Each CDR3 protein gets one entry after TCRdb re-called the PCR reads with MiXCR. The sample has about 640,000 distinct CDR3 sequences; roughly 13% are singletons. This clonotype was found once. The sample here was PBMCs, mostly from graft donor cells, taken 360 days after TCRalphabeta/CD19-depleted stem cell transplant. The TCR sequence derives from a male patient aged 10-17 years who had a stem cell transplant for acute myeloid leukemia, so the T cells may come from the graft donor. The genes are TRBV30 and TRBJ2-1; no clear D gene. The CDR3 here is CAWSVSGRWGEQFF. The CDR3, as DNA: TGTGCCTGGAGTGTATCTGGGCGTTGGGGTGAGCAGTTCTTC. Complete variable domain (other parts from reference TRBV30 and TRBJ2-1): SQTIHQWPATLVQPVGSPLSLECTVEGTSNPNLYWYRQAAGRGLQLLFYSVGIGQISSEVPQNLSASRPQDRQFILSSKKLLLSDSGFYLCAWSVSGRWGEQFFGPGTRLTVL.